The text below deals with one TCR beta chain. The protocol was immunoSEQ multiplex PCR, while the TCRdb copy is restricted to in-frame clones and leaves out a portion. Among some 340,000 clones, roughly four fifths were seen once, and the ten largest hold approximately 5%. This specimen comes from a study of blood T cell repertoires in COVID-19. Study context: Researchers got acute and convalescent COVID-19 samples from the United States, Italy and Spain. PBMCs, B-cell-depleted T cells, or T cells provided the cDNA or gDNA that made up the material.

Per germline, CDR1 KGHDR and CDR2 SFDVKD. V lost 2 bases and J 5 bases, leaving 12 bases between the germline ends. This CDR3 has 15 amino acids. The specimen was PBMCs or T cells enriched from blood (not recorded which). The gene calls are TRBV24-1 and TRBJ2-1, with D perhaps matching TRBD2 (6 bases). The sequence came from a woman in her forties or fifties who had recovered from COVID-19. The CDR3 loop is CATSDYSRRDNEQFF. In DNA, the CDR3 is TGTGCCACCAGTGATTATTCCAGGAGGGACAATGAGCAGTTCTTC.